This TCR beta chain was documented in a study of T cells in Graves' hyperthyroidism and ophthalmopathy. Study outcomes and limitations: Stable hyperthyroidism and ophthalmopathy were separated using 13 V-J signatures. Blood shared most expanded thyroid clonotypes above 0.001.

Regions amplified from RNA transcripts were the TCR beta CDR3 regions. HTBI primers were used for first-round RT-PCR of the TCR CDR3. TCRdb re-called the multiplex PCR reads through MiXCR, storing one row per CDR3 protein. The data show approximately 400,000 distinct CDR3 sequences, less than 20% seen once. This clonotype was found many times. The antigen is undetermined. Germline CDR1 reads SGHRS; CDR2 reads YFSETQ. V was clipped by 3 bases and J by 8 bases, with 20 bases between them. This CDR3 has 15 residues. The rearrangement links TRBV5-1 to TRBJ1-2; D gene ambiguous. The sample comprised blood. The clonotype originates from a woman younger than 35 with Graves' hyperthyroidism. The CDR3 loop reads CASSYLEAKGFGYTF. CDR3 DNA: TGCGCCAGCAGCTACCTCGAGGCGAAGGGCTTCGGCTACACCTTC.